Each of the 28 T cell receptor beta chains below was sequenced from the same sample in a study of T cell responses to AZD1222 COVID-19 vaccine. Method: immunoSEQ multiplex PCR; TCRdb's copy keeps in-frame clones and lacks some. The top ten clones hold 1.6% of a sample with around 120,000 clones, roughly 92% of them seen once. The sample here was peripheral blood, taken 28 days after the second AZD1222 dose. All receptors come from an adult who received the AZD1222 COVID-19 vaccine.

This chain connects TRBV28 to TRBJ2-7; D is unresolved. Germline V gene lookup returns CDR1 MDHEN and CDR2 SYDVKM. V lost 8 bases to trimming and J lost 3 bases, with 14 bases between them. The CDR3 extends over 13 amino acids. As DNA, the CDR3 is TGTGCCAGCTTTCCGGAAGGCCGCTACGAGCAGTACTTC. Residues: CASFPEGRYEQYF.

This clone is a singleton in its sample. The J gene is TRBJ1-1, the V gene TRBV12-5; D unclear. V dropped 1 base and J dropped 6 bases, with 6 bases sitting between them. This CDR3 region has 12 residues. CDR1 is LGHNT, CDR2 FRNRAP, per germline. CDR3 amino acids: CASGLAASEAFF. The DNA for the CDR3 is TGTGCTAGTGGTTTGGCGGCCTCTGAAGCTTTCTTT.

The genes are TRBV5-1 and TRBJ2-1; the match to TRBD1 covers 7 bases. CDR3 size: 17 residues. CDR1 is SGHRS and CDR2 is YFSETQ in the germline V gene. Trimming at V came to 3 bases and at J to 0 bases, leaving 9 bases not matched to a gene. The CDR3 bases are TGCGCCAGCAGCTCGAGTGAGACAGGGATCTCCTACAATGAGCAGTTCTTC. Translated: CASSSSETGISYNEQFF.

The gene calls are TRBV4-1 and TRBJ1-1; D unclear. Germline CDR1 MGHRA, CDR2 YSYEKL. V was cut by 0 bases and J by 4 bases, with 12 bases left in between. The CDR3 loop spans 15 amino acids. CDR3 amino acids: CASSQDPGVVTEAFF. The CDR3 region has the DNA TGCGCCAGCAGCCAAGATCCCGGGGTAGTCACTGAAGCTTTCTTT.

The chain uses TRBV9 and TRBJ2-5, with D maybe TRBD2 (5 bases). V was shortened by 0 bases and J by 5 bases, with 11 bases between the two germline ends. CDR3 size: 14 residues. The germline V gene encodes CDR1 SGDLS and CDR2 YYNGEE. CDR3 sequence: CASSVGGMGETQYF. CDR3 sequence (DNA): TGTGCCAGCAGCGTAGGAGGGATGGGTGAGACCCAGTACTTC.

The CDR3 bases are TGTGCCACCTCAGTCTCTGGGGCCAACGTCCTGACTTTC. Protein product: CATSVSGANVLTF. The V gene is TRBV24-1, the J gene TRBJ2-6; no clear D gene. Germline V gene data show CDR1 as KGHDR and CDR2 as SFDVKD. With 9 bases removed from V and 0 bases from J, the gap between germline ends came to 5 bases. This CDR3 region has 13 residues.

The rearrangement joins TRBV20-1 to TRBJ2-3, with D hard to call. The CDR3 covers 11 residues. V shed 6 bases and J shed 5 bases, with 9 bases lying between them. Germline assignment: CDR1 DFQATT and CDR2 SNEGSKA (reference sequence). CDR3 amino acids: CSAGVEDTQYF. The CDR3 DNA sequence: TGCAGTGCCGGAGTTGAAGATACGCAGTATTTT.

V and J are TRBV28 and TRBJ2-3; D call uncertain. V was shortened by 6 bases and J by 2 bases, with 9 bases between the two germline ends. The CDR3 covers 13 residues. Germline-derived CDR1 and CDR2 are MDHEN and SYDVKM. CDR3 amino acids: CASSLNPTDTQYF. DNA for the CDR3: TGTGCCAGCAGCCTAAACCCCACAGATACGCAGTATTTT.

V usage is TRBV7-9 and J usage is TRBJ2-1, with TRBD2 matching 14 bases. The CDR3 runs 18 residues. Trimming removed 5 bases from V and 0 bases from J; junction bases left unmatched: 6. Germline CDR1 SEHNR, CDR2 FQNEAQ (reference sequence). Here the CDR3 reads CASSPTSGRALSYNEQFF. As DNA, the CDR3 is TGTGCCAGCAGCCCGACTAGCGGGAGGGCCCTCTCCTACAATGAGCAGTTCTTC.

This clone has only one observation. The rearrangement joins TRBV4-1 to TRBJ1-5; D is unresolved. This CDR3 comprises 15 residues. Germline CDR1 is MGHRA and CDR2 is YSYEKL. V shed 1 base and J shed 2 bases, with 9 bases lying between them. The chain's CDR3 is CASSQGPAGNQPQHF. For the CDR3, the DNA is TGCGCCAGCAGCCAAGGGCCCGCGGGCAATCAGCCCCAGCATTTT.

In its sample, this clone was seen a few times. The J gene is TRBJ2-7, the V gene TRBV11-3; 8 bases match TRBD1. Germline CDR1 SGHNT, CDR2 YENEEA. With 5 bases clipped from V and 5 bases from J, the junction kept 11 bases outside the gene matches. The CDR3 is made up of 15 amino acids. Written as DNA, the CDR3 is TGTGCCAGCAGCCAGGGGGCCGGGGGTGGCCACGAGCAGTACTTC. Encoded protein: CASSQGAGGGHEQYF.

The chain couples TRBV12-5 to TRBJ1-5; 7 bases are a match to TRBD1. This CDR3 has 17 residues. V trimming: 1 base; J trimming: 4 bases; junction bases outside the gene matches: 10. From germline, CDR1 is LGHNT and CDR2 FRNRAP. The CDR3, as DNA: TGTGCTAGTGGTTTGGACACCTCACGGACAGGAAATCAGCCCCAGCATTTT. This encodes CASGLDTSRTGNQPQHF.

The V call is TRBV3-1 (or the pseudogene TRBV3-2), the J call TRBJ2-1; tentative D call: TRBD2 (6 bases). The CDR3 covers 15 residues. Germline V lookup: CDR1 LGHDT, CDR2 YNNKEL (reference sequence). The ends were cut back, 1 base at V and 9 bases at J, with 16 bases in the middle. The CDR3 nucleotides are TGTGCCAGCAGCCAAGTCATGTGGAGGGAGTCTGAGCAGTTCTTC. Amino acid sequence: CASSQVMWRESEQFF.

The DNA of the CDR3 is TGTGCCAGCTCACCAATTGGTGGGACAGGGTCCCGCAATGAGCAGTTCTTC. Its protein product is CASSPIGGTGSRNEQFF. The V and J genes are TRBV18 and TRBJ2-1, with 9 bases fitting TRBD1. In germline, CDR1 is KGHSH, CDR2 LQKENI. After removal of 2 bases from V and 6 bases from J, the junction contained 11 bases not matched to a gene. The CDR3 has 17 amino acids.

The chain links TRBV4-1 to TRBJ1-2; 8 positions agree with TRBD1. Germline V CDR1 and CDR2: MGHRA, YSYEKL. This CDR3 has 15 residues. The ends lost 5 bases at V and 7 bases at J; junction bases unmatched: 12. The CDR3 is CASSYLSGTGIGYTF. CDR3 nucleotides: TGCGCCAGCAGCTACCTCTCCGGGACAGGAATTGGCTACACCTTC.

The chain employs TRBV5-4 and TRBJ1-2, with 7 bases aligning to TRBD1. The V gene's germline CDR1 is SGHNT and CDR2 YYREEE (reference sequence). V gave up 4 bases and J gave up 8 bases; unmatched junction bases: 11. The CDR3 length is 14 residues. CDR3 in amino acids: CASSPDRDRGGYTF. The CDR3 bases are TGTGCCAGCAGCCCCGACAGGGACCGGGGGGGCTACACCTTC.

Concerning this clone itself: One junction end does not reproduce the germline sequence, and a read error may be involved. The chain uses TRBV19 and TRBJ1-3; D is perhaps TRBD1 (6 bases). There are 15 residues in the CDR3. The germline gives CDR1 LNHDA, CDR2 SQIVND (reference sequence). The CDR3 bases are TGTGCCAGTAGTATACGGGGGGCCGCCGAACGGGACGTGGATTTT. It encodes CASSIRGAAERDVDF.

The genes are TRBV10-3 and TRBJ2-3, with D possibly TRBD2 on 5 matching bases. V was trimmed by 2 bases and J by 0 bases, leaving 18 bases between them. Germline V gene sequence: CDR1 ENHRY, CDR2 SYGVKD. The CDR3 has 18 amino acids. CDR3 sequence: CAISEPTRIGVSTDTQYF. As DNA, the CDR3 is TGTGCCATCAGTGAGCCCACCCGTATCGGGGTAAGCACAGATACGCAGTATTTT.

This chain uses TRBV7-9 with TRBJ2-5; D might be TRBD2 (6 bases). This CDR3 contains 15 residues. The V gene lost 7 bases and the J gene lost 2 bases, with 17 bases spanning the gap. Germline V gene sequence: CDR1 SEHNR, CDR2 FQNEAQ (reference sequence). CDR3 sequence: CASTPLGGAQETQYF. DNA for the CDR3: TGTGCCAGCACCCCTTTGGGCGGGGCTCAAGAGACCCAGTACTTC.

Here the CDR3 reads CASSEFTSGNTGELFF. CDR3 sequence (DNA): TGTGCCAGCAGTGAATTCACTAGCGGGAACACCGGGGAGCTGTTTTTT. The rearrangement links TRBV6-1 to TRBJ2-2; TRBD2 matches 8 bases. CDR1 MNHNS and CDR2 SASEGT come from the germline V gene. The CDR3 loop spans 16 amino acids. With 2 bases clipped from V and 1 base from J, the junction kept 3 bases outside the gene matches.

This clone came up once. The V call is TRBV2, the J call TRBJ2-1; D is unclear. Germline V gives CDR1 SNHLY, CDR2 FYNNEI. This CDR3 is 12 amino acids long. Trimming stripped 8 bases from V and 5 bases from J, with 10 bases between. In DNA form, the CDR3 reads TGTGCCAGCTTTAAGCTAAACAATGAGCAGTTCTTC. This codes for CASFKLNNEQFF.

The gene calls are TRBV27 and TRBJ2-3; D might be TRBD1 (6 bases). CDR1 is MNHEY, CDR2 SMNVEV, per germline (reference sequence). V gave up 8 bases and J gave up 0 bases, with 15 bases separating them. CDR3 length equals 15 residues. CDR3 in DNA: TGTGCCAGCGGGGGCAGGAAACCTAGCACAGATACGCAGTATTTT. Encoded protein: CASGGRKPSTDTQYF.

With regard to this clone: A read error may produce the germline difference seen at one junction end. V and J are TRBV6-5 and TRBJ2-7; tentatively, D is TRBD1 or TRBD2 (5 bases each). Germline-derived CDR1 and CDR2 are MNHEY and SVGAGI. CDR3 length equals 11 residues. The CDR3 nucleotides read TGTGCCAGCAGTACCCCGGGACGGCTAACCTTC. It yields the protein CASSTPGRLTF.

The chain combines TRBV4-1 with TRBJ1-2; 7 bases match TRBD1. V gave up 0 bases and J gave up 5 bases; unmatched junction bases: 6. Germline lookup yields CDR1 MGHRA and CDR2 YSYEKL. CDR3 length: 15 amino acids. This CDR3 reads CASSQEGTDSYGYTF. DNA for the CDR3: TGCGCCAGCAGCCAAGAAGGGACAGATTCTTATGGCTACACCTTC.

This clone occurred once. The chain links TRBV7-2 to TRBJ2-7; D gene ambiguous. There are 12 residues in the CDR3. V dropped 5 bases and J dropped 2 bases, with 7 bases sitting between them. Germline V gene lookup returns CDR1 SGHTA and CDR2 FQGNSA. CDR3 sequence reads: CASSPLTYEQYF. DNA for the CDR3: TGTGCCAGCAGCCCGCTGACCTACGAGCAGTACTTC.

The chain carries TRBV6-5 and TRBJ2-7, with a possible D match to TRBD2 (6 bases). The germline V gene encodes CDR1 MNHEY and CDR2 SVGAGI. Trimming removed 1 base at V and 3 bases at J, with 10 bases between. This CDR3 comprises 14 residues. CDR3 bases: TGTGCCAGCAGTTACTACCGGGAGAGCTACGAGCAGTACTTC. Protein product: CASSYYRESYEQYF.

The chain employs TRBV27 and TRBJ2-7; 11 bases are a match to TRBD2. Losses at the gene ends were 7 bases for V and 3 bases for J; bases not matched to a gene: 17. The CDR3 covers 18 residues. Germline assignment: CDR1 MNHEY and CDR2 SMNVEV (reference sequence). CDR3 nucleotide sequence: TGTGCCAGCACAAGGACCGCCATGAGACTAGCGGGAAGCTACGAGCAGTACTTC. Protein sequence: CASTRTAMRLAGSYEQYF.

The genes are TRBV10-3 and TRBJ2-3; TRBD2 might be the D (6 bases). CDR3 size: 15 residues. V was shortened by 3 bases and J by 1 base, with 11 bases between the two germline ends. The germline gives CDR1 ENHRY, CDR2 SYGVKD. CDR3 amino acids: CAISDSTSRTDTQYF. DNA for the CDR3: TGTGCCATCAGTGATAGCACTAGCCGCACAGATACGCAGTATTTT.